Detailed here is one T cell receptor (beta chain). TCRdb reprocessed the 5' RACE reads, keeping one entry per CDR3 protein, no DNA. The specimen's table records 140,000 to 150,000 distinct CDR3 sequences. The data originate from a study of monozygotic twins with inflammatory bowel disease. In germline, CDR1 is LGHDT, CDR2 YNNKEL (reference sequence). The CDR3 extends over 16 amino acids. Source material: blood. This sequence originates from a human donor with ulcerative colitis or Crohn's disease, or a healthy co-twin of an affected twin (not recorded which). This sequence joins TRBV3-1 and TRBJ1-1; TCRdb gives TRBD1 as the D gene, but with no DNA this cannot be confirmed. The chain's CDR3 is CASSQTSGQGFSEAFF.